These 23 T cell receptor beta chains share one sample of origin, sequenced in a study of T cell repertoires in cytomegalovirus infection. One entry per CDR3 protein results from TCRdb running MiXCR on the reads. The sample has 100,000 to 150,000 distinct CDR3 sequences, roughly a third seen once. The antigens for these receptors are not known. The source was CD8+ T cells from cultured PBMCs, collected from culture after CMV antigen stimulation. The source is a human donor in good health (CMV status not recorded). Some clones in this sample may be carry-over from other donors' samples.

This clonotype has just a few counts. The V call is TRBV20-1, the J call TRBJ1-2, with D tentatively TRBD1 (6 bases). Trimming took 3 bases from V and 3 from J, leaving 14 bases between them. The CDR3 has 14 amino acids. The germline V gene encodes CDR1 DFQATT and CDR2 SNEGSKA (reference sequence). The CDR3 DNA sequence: TGCAGTGCTAGGGGAACGGACAGTCACTATGGCTACACCTTC. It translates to CSARGTDSHYGYTF.

This chain's CDR3 is CASRSLAGVQNTGELFF. CDR3 in DNA: TGTGCCAGCAGATCTCTAGCGGGGGTACAGAACACCGGGGAGCTGTTTTTT. J is TRBJ2-2 and V is TRBV6-2 or TRBV6-3; 10 bases fit TRBD2. In germline, CDR1 is MNHEY, CDR2 SVGEGT. CDR3 length equals 17 residues. Trimming at V came to 6 bases and at J to 1 base, leaving 8 bases not matched to a gene.

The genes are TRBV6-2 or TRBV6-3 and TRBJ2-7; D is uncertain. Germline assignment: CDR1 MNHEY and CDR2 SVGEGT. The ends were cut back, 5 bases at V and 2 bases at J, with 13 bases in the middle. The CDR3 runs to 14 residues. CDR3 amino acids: CASSRPGPAYEQYF. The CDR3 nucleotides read TGTGCCAGCAGTCGACCGGGTCCGGCCTACGAGCAGTACTTC.

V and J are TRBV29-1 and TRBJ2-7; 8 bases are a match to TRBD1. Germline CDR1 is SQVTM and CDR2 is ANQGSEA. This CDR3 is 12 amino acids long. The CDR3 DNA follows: TGCACTGCTACAGGGGGAGACTACGAGCAGTACTTC. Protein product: CTATGGDYEQYF.

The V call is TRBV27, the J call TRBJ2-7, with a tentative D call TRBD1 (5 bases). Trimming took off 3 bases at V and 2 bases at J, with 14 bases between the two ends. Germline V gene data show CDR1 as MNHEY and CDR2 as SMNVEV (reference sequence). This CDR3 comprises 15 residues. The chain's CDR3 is CASSFESTRAYEQYF. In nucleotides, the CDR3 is TGTGCCAGCAGTTTTGAGTCCACCAGGGCCTACGAGCAGTACTTC.

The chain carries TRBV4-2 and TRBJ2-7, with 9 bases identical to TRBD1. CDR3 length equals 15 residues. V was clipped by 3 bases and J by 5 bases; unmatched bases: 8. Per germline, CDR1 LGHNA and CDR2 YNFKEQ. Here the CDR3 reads CASSQTGTGINEQYF. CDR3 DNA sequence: TGTGCCAGCAGCCAGACCGGGACAGGGATCAACGAGCAGTACTTC.

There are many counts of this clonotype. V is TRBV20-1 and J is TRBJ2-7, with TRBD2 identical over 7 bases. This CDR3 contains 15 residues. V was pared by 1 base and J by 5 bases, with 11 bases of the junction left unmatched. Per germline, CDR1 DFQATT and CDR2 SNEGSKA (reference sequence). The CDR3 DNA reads TGCAGTGCTAGAGGGGGGGGGGGAGGGGACCACGAGCAGTACTTC. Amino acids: CSARGGGGGDHEQYF.

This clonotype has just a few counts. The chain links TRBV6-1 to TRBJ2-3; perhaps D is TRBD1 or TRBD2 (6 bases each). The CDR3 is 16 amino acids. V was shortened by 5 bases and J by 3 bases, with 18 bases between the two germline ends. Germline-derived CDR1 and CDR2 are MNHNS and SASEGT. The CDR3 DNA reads TGTGCCAGCAGTCAAAGGATCGGGGGCAGTACAGATACGCAGTATTTT. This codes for CASSQRIGGSTDTQYF.

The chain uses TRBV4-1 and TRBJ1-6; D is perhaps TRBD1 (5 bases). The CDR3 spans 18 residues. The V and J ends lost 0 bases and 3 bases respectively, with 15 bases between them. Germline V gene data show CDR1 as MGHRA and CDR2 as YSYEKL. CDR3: CASSQDSGGGFYNSPLHF. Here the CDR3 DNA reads TGCGCCAGCAGCCAAGATTCGGGGGGAGGGTTCTATAATTCACCCCTCCACTTT.

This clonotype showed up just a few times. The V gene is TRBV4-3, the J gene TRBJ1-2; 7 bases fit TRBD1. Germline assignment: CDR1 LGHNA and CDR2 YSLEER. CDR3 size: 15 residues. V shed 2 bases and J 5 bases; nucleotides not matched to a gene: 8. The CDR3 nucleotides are TGCGCCAGCAGCCAATCAACAGGGGATCGGTATGGCTACACCTTC. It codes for CASSQSTGDRYGYTF.

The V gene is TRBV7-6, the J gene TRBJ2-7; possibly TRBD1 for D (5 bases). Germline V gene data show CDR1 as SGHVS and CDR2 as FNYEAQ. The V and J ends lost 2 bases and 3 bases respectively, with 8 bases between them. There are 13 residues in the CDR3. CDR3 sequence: CASSLSRDYEQYF. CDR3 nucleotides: TGTGCCAGCAGCTTATCCAGGGACTACGAGCAGTACTTC.

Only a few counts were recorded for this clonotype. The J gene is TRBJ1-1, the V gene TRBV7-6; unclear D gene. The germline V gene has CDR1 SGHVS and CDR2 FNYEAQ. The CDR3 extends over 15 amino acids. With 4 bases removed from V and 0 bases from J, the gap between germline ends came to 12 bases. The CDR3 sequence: CASSSLGGMNTEAFF. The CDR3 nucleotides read TGTGCCAGCAGCTCCCTAGGAGGGATGAACACTGAAGCTTTCTTT.

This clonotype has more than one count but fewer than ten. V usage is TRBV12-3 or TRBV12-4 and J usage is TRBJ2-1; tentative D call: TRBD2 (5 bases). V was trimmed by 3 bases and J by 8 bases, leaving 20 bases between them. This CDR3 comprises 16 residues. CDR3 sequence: CASSFPTRETRDEQFF. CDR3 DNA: TGTGCCAGCAGTTTTCCCACCCGGGAAACTAGGGATGAGCAGTTCTTC.

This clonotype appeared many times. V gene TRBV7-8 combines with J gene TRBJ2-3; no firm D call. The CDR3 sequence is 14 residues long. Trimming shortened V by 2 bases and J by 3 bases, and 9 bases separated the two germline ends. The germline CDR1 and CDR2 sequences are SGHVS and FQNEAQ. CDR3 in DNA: TGTGCCAGCAGCTTACTTGGGATAACAGATACGCAGTATTTT. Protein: CASSLLGITDTQYF.

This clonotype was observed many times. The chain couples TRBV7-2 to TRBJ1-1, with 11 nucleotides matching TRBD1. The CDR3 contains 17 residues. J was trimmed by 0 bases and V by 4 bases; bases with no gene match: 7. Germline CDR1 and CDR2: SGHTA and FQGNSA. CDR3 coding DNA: TGTGCCAGCAGCTCACGGGACAGGGGGATCATGAACACTGAAGCTTTCTTT. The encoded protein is CASSSRDRGIMNTEAFF. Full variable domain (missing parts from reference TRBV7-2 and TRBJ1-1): GAGVSQSPSNKVTEKGKDVELRCDPISGHTALYWYRQSLGQGLEFLIYFQGNSAPDKSGLPSDRFSAERTGGSVSTLTIQRTQQEDSAVYLCASSSRDRGIMNTEAFFGQGTRLTVV.

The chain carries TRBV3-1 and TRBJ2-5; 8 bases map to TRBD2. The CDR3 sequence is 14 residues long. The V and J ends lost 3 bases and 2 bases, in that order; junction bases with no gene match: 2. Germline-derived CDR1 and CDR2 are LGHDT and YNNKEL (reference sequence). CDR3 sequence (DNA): TGTGCCAGCAGCCACCCGGGGGGGCAAGAGACCCAGTACTTC. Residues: CASSHPGGQETQYF.

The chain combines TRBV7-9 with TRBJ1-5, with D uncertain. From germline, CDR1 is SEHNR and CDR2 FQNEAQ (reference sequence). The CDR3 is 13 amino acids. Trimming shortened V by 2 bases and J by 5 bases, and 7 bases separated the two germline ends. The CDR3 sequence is CASSLIGDQPQHF. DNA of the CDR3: TGTGCCAGCAGCTTAATAGGTGATCAGCCCCAGCATTTT.

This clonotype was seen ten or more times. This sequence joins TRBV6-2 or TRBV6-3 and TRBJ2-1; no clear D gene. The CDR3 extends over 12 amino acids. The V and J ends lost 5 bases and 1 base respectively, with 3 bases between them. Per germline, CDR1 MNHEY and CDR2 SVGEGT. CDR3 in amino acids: CASSPSYNEQFF. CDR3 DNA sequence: TGTGCCAGCAGTCCGTCCTACAATGAGCAGTTCTTC.

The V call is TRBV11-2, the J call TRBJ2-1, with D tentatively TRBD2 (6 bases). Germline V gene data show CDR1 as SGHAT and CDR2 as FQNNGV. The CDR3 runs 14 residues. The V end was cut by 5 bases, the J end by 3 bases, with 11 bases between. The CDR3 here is CASSRGVNYNEQFF. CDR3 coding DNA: TGTGCCAGCAGCCGCGGGGTTAACTACAATGAGCAGTTCTTC.

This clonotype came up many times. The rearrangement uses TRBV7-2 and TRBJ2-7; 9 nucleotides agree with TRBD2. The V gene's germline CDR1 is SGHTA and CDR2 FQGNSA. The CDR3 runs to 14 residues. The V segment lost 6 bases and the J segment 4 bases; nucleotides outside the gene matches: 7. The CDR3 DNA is TGTGCCAGCAGACCCCCGGGACTAGCTTACGAGCAGTACTTC. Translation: CASRPPGLAYEQYF.

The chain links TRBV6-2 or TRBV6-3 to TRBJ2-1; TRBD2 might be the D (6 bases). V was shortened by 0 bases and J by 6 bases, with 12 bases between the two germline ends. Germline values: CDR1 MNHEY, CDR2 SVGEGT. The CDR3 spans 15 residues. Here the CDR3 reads CASSYSSGGGNEQFF. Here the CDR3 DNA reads TGTGCCAGCAGTTACTCGAGTGGGGGAGGCAATGAGCAGTTCTTC.

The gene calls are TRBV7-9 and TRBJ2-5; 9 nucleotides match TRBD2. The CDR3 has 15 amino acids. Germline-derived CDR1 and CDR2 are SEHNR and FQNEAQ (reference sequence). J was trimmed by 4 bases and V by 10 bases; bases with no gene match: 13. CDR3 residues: CATEKGTSSLETQYF. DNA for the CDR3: TGTGCCACCGAAAAAGGGACTAGCTCTTTAGAGACCCAGTACTTC.

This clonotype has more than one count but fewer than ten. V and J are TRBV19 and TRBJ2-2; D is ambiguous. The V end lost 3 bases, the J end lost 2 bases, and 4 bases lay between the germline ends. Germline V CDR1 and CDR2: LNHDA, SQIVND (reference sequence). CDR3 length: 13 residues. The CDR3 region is CASSIDNTGELFF. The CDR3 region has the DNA TGTGCCAGTAGTATCGATAACACCGGGGAGCTGTTTTTT.